This T cell receptor (beta chain) was sequenced in a study of T cell changes during pregnancy in multiple sclerosis (dated by TCRdb to about 2019). In the study overall: The study examined how the T cell repertoire changed over the course of pregnancy in women with multiple sclerosis.

Per the germline V gene, MNHEY is the CDR1 and SVGAGI is the CDR2. At the junction V is shortened by 2 bases and J by 0 bases, with 8 bases in between. The cysteine opens and the phenylalanine closes a CDR3 of 15 amino acids. The CDR3 DNA has 45 bases and is translated from base 1. The library was generated by the immunoSEQ multiplex PCR assay. TCRdb took over this immuneACCESS table, retaining in-frame rearrangements with V and J assigned. Such tables are incomplete; in checked studies, under half of the missing clones stem from an unresolved V gene, and the remainder is unexplained. This sample is represented by over 50,000 clones; around nine tenths of them were singletons. The ten largest clones take up approximately 5.3% of the sample. A remark on this clone: The clone's antigen remains unknown. It has no much larger one-base neighbor in the sample; base qualities were not kept.

Here the chain combines TRBV6-5 and TRBJ1-5; TRBD1 is perhaps the D gene, given 5 matching bases. The receptor was derived from a human donor whose cells served as feeder cells for cultures in a pregnancy study. Sample: peripheral blood from another person, used as feeder cells. DNA sequence: TGTGCCAGCAGTTACGCCAGGGATAGCAATCAGCCCCAGCATTTT. It specifies CASSYARDSNQPQHF.